The 14 T cell receptor beta chains given below trace back to one sample, sequenced in a study of human T cells and chemical hapten exposure. Using its own MiXCR run on the RACE reads, TCRdb lists one record per CDR3 protein. Of approximately 400,000 distinct CDR3 sequences in the sample, approximately 5% were seen once. Time point defined: patch test 1, 2 weeks after DPC sensitization. Treatment specified: therapeutic diphenylcyclopropenone sensitization with weekly scalp DPC. Material: whole blood, obtained in connection with sensitization to the hapten diphenylcyclopropenone (DPC). Every receptor here comes from a woman in her forties or fifties with alopecia areata. Some clones in this sample may be carry-over from other donors' samples.

This clonotype has a count of ten or more. This chain links TRBV5-1 with TRBJ2-3; 12 bases line up with TRBD2. This CDR3 comprises 16 residues. V lost 4 bases and J lost 2; bases outside the gene matches: 5. In germline, CDR1 is SGHRS, CDR2 YFSETQ. The CDR3 loop reads CASSPGTSGSTDTQYF. In nucleotides, the CDR3 is TGCGCCAGCAGCCCGGGGACTAGCGGGTCCACAGATACGCAGTATTTT.

This clonotype was observed many times. The rearrangement joins TRBV7-9 to TRBJ1-4; TRBD1 matches 8 bases. The V gene end was trimmed by 2 bases and the J gene end by 4 bases; junction bases not matched to a gene: 6. CDR1 and CDR2 from the germline V gene are SEHNR and FQNEAQ (reference sequence). This CDR3 region has 16 residues. The CDR3 bases are TGTGCCAGCAGCTTACAGGGGGCGGTCAGTAATGAAAAACTGTTTTTT. Amino acids: CASSLQGAVSNEKLFF.

Ten or more counts support this clonotype. The V gene is TRBV5-1, the J gene TRBJ1-3; D is unresolved. The V gene's germline CDR1 is SGHRS and CDR2 YFSETQ. The V end was cut by 0 bases, the J end by 0 bases, with 10 bases between. This CDR3 contains 16 residues. DNA of the CDR3: TGCGCCAGCAGCTTGGAGGTGACAAGCTCTGGAAACACCATATATTTT. This codes for CASSLEVTSSGNTIYF.

The rearrangement links TRBV7-9 to TRBJ1-1; D unresolved. The CDR3 totals 13 residues. The ends were cut back, 5 bases at V and 11 bases at J, with 18 bases in the middle. Germline CDR1 and CDR2: SEHNR and FQNEAQ (reference sequence). As DNA, the CDR3 is TGTGCCAGCAGCCGCCGCGGCGGGGTTGAGGCTTTCTTT. Its translation is CASSRRGGVEAFF. Filled out from reference TRBV7-9 and TRBJ1-1, the complete variable domain reads DTGVSQNPRHKITKRGQNVTFRCDPISEHNRLYWYRQTLGQGPEFLTYFQNEAQLEKSRLLSDRFSAERPKGSFSTLEIQRTEQGDSAMYLCASSRRGGVEAFFGQGTRLTVV.

Many counts were recorded for this clonotype. J is TRBJ1-1 and V is TRBV2, with 7 nucleotides matching TRBD1. Trimming removed 5 bases from V and 4 bases from J; junction bases left unmatched: 10. Germline V lookup: CDR1 SNHLY, CDR2 FYNNEI. The CDR3 is made up of 15 amino acids. For the CDR3, the DNA is TGTGCCAGCAGTTTGACAGGGACTACCCCCACTGAAGCTTTCTTT. It translates to CASSLTGTTPTEAFF.

This clonotype came up many times. This chain joins TRBV3-1 and TRBJ2-3; 8 nucleotides match TRBD2. Trimming cost V 0 bases and J 2 bases; bases outside gene matches: 7. The CDR3 sequence is 17 residues long. CDR1 LGHDT and CDR2 YNNKEL come from the germline V gene (reference sequence). CDR3 loop: CASSQDGAGGFTDTQYF. The CDR3, as DNA: TGTGCCAGCAGCCAAGACGGCGCGGGGGGATTCACAGATACGCAGTATTTT.

This clonotype was detected a few times. The gene calls are TRBV7-9 and TRBJ1-1, with D hard to call. V was cut by 7 bases and J by 5 bases, with 23 bases left in between. The V gene's germline CDR1 is SEHNR and CDR2 FQNEAQ (reference sequence). The CDR3 has 16 amino acids. Here the CDR3 DNA reads TGTGCCAGCACTCACAATGGGATGACTGGGAGGACTGAAGCTTTCTTT. Its translation is CASTHNGMTGRTEAFF.

This chain uses TRBV7-6 with TRBJ2-3; 8 nucleotides agree with TRBD1. The germline CDR1 and CDR2 sequences are SGHVS and FNYEAQ. This CDR3 region has 14 residues. The ends lost 5 bases at V and 6 bases at J; junction bases unmatched: 7. The CDR3 region is CASSPTGDMDTQYF. CDR3 in DNA: TGTGCCAGCAGCCCGACAGGGGATATGGATACGCAGTATTTT.

This clonotype came up a few times. Here the CDR3 reads CASSIGSRYEQYF. The CDR3 DNA reads as TGTGCCAGCTCCATAGGGAGTAGGTACGAGCAGTACTTC. The chain joins TRBV6-5 to TRBJ2-7; tentatively, D is TRBD2 (5 bases). Germline assignment: CDR1 MNHEY and CDR2 SVGAGI. The CDR3 runs to 13 residues. The V end lost 8 bases, the J end lost 4 bases, and 15 bases lay between the germline ends.

This clonotype has ten or more counts. The chain links TRBV18 to TRBJ2-3; no firm D call. In germline, CDR1 is KGHSH, CDR2 LQKENI. Trimming cost V 6 bases and J 6 bases, with 10 bases left between them. The CDR3 runs to 12 residues. The CDR3 coding sequence is TGTGCCAGCTCGCTTCTCCCCGATACGCAGTATTTT. It codes for CASSLLPDTQYF.

At least ten counts were recorded for this clonotype. The chain joins TRBV3-1 to TRBJ2-5; possibly TRBD2 for D (5 bases). This CDR3 has 15 residues. Trimming left V 1 base short and J 1 base short, with 10 bases between. Per germline, CDR1 LGHDT and CDR2 YNNKEL (reference sequence). The CDR3 coding sequence is TGTGCCAGCAGCCAAGGCCCGGGATTCCAAGAGACCCAGTACTTC. It codes for CASSQGPGFQETQYF.

This clonotype has ten or more counts. The chain has TRBV3-1 and TRBJ2-7; no firm D call. This CDR3 comprises 15 residues. Trimming removed 1 base from V and 2 bases from J, with 12 bases in between. Germline-derived CDR1 and CDR2 are LGHDT and YNNKEL (reference sequence). CDR3 protein: CASSQGADFTYEQYF. DNA for the CDR3: TGTGCCAGCAGCCAAGGTGCTGACTTCACCTACGAGCAGTACTTC.

In this sample, this clonotype turned up many times. This chain uses TRBV2 with TRBJ2-7; D is possibly TRBD2 (6 bases). Trimming left V 3 bases short and J 6 bases short, with 24 bases between. In germline, CDR1 is SNHLY, CDR2 FYNNEI. The CDR3 is 17 residues long. The CDR3 DNA is TGTGCCAGCAGTGAGAGCCGGGGGAGGCGGACGGGTACCGAGCAGTACTTC. This translates into CASSESRGRRTGTEQYF.

This clonotype was recorded many times. The gene calls are TRBV21-1 and TRBJ1-5; the table's TRBD1 call for D was not verified on the DNA. TRBV21-1 is a listed pseudogene. The CDR3 runs 16 residues. The CDR3 loop reads CASSRPLHRNYQPQHF. The CDR3 DNA sequence: TGTGCCAGCAGCCGACCGTTACACAGGAACTATCAGCCCCAGCATTTT.